This is a list of T cell receptor beta chains from one sample in a study of CXCR3 chemokines and chemotherapy response in bladder cancer. TCRdb reprocessed the PCR reads via MiXCR and lists one record per CDR3 protein. The sample carries around 5,000 distinct CDR3 sequences, around 14% recorded once. Sampling was done from a patient whose treatment included neoadjuvant chemotherapy. The receptors derive from a human donor with bladder cancer that responded to neoadjuvant chemotherapy. Both conserved end residues are part of each CDR3. The order of the fields is V gene, D gene, clone size, J gene, CDR3 protein, CDR3 DNA. D genes are given only for firm matches. Where a row states a size, it is once, few, many or the class of an expanded clone; other rows omit it.

v_gene: TRBV29-1
d_gene: TRBD1
abundance: many
j_gene: TRBJ2-2
CDR3aa: CSALQGGTGELFF
CDR3nt: TGCAGCGCACTACAGGGGGGCACCGGGGAGCTGTTTTTT

v_gene: TRBV27
d_gene: TRBD1
abundance: few
j_gene: TRBJ1-2
CDR3aa: CASSLMGQVPFVGGYTF
CDR3nt: TGTGCCAGCAGTTTAATGGGACAGGTTCCATTTGTTGGTGGCTACACCTTC

v_gene: TRBV13
d_gene: -
abundance: medium-sized
j_gene: TRBJ2-7
CDR3aa: CASSLRTTSYEQYF
CDR3nt: TGTGCCAGCAGCTTAAGGACTACCTCCTACGAGCAGTACTTC

v_gene: TRBV11-1
d_gene: TRBD1
abundance: many
j_gene: TRBJ1-2
CDR3aa: CASSPQTGSDYGYTF
CDR3nt: TGTGCCAGCAGCCCCCAGACAGGGTCGGACTATGGCTACACCTTC

v_gene: TRBV5-4
d_gene: TRBD2
abundance: many
j_gene: TRBJ2-5
CDR3aa: CASSIRTSGRETQYF
CDR3nt: TGTGCCAGCAGCATACGGACTAGCGGAAGAGAGACCCAGTACTTC

v_gene: TRBV7-2
d_gene: TRBD2
abundance: medium-sized
j_gene: TRBJ2-1
CDR3aa: CASSLISGGEQFF
CDR3nt: TGTGCCAGCAGCTTAATCTCGGGAGGGGAGCAGTTCTTC

v_gene: TRBV30
d_gene: TRBD2
abundance: many
j_gene: TRBJ2-1
CDR3aa: CAWSVGRETNYNEQFF
CDR3nt: TGTGCCTGGAGTGTGGGGCGGGAGACCAACTACAATGAGCAGTTCTTC

v_gene: TRBV5-5
d_gene: TRBD1
abundance: -
j_gene: TRBJ1-2
CDR3aa: CASSLGDSANYGYTF
CDR3nt: TGTGCCAGCAGCTTGGGGGACAGCGCTAACTATGGCTACACCTTC

v_gene: TRBV6-1
d_gene: -
abundance: medium-sized
j_gene: TRBJ1-6
CDR3aa: CASSFQERSPLHF
CDR3nt: TGTGCCAGCAGTTTCCAGGAGAGATCACCCCTCCACTTT

v_gene: TRBV5-6
d_gene: -
abundance: large
j_gene: TRBJ1-2
CDR3aa: CASSLSSGFYGYTF
CDR3nt: TGTGCCAGCAGCTTGTCTTCAGGGTTCTATGGCTACACCTTC

v_gene: TRBV6-5
d_gene: -
abundance: many
j_gene: TRBJ1-1
CDR3aa: CASSYSGVTEAFF
CDR3nt: TGTGCCAGCAGTTACTCAGGGGTAACTGAAGCTTTCTTT

v_gene: TRBV20-1
d_gene: TRBD2
abundance: -
j_gene: TRBJ2-1
CDR3aa: CSALSGRAGNEQFF
CDR3nt: TGCAGTGCTCTTAGCGGGAGGGCCGGCAATGAGCAGTTCTTC

v_gene: TRBV5-4
d_gene: TRBD2
abundance: -
j_gene: TRBJ2-5
CDR3aa: CASSFLAGGPRETQYF
CDR3nt: TGTGCCAGCAGCTTCCTAGCGGGAGGGCCTCGGGAGACCCAGTACTTC

v_gene: TRBV6-5
d_gene: -
abundance: many
j_gene: TRBJ1-2
CDR3aa: CASYSVGIAYGYTF
CDR3nt: TGTGCCAGCTACAGCGTGGGGATAGCCTATGGCTACACCTTC

v_gene: TRBV30
d_gene: -
abundance: medium-sized
j_gene: TRBJ1-5
CDR3aa: CAWSGGNQPQHF
CDR3nt: TGTGCCTGGAGTGGGGGGAATCAGCCCCAGCATTTT

v_gene: TRBV11-3
d_gene: -
abundance: -
j_gene: TRBJ2-7
CDR3aa: CASSPKGSYEQYF
CDR3nt: TGTGCCAGCAGCCCGAAGGGCTCCTACGAGCAGTACTTC

v_gene: TRBV7-2
d_gene: -
abundance: medium-sized
j_gene: TRBJ2-4
CDR3aa: CASMFGGGIIQYF
CDR3nt: TGTGCCAGCATGTTCGGGGGAGGTATCATTCAGTACTTC